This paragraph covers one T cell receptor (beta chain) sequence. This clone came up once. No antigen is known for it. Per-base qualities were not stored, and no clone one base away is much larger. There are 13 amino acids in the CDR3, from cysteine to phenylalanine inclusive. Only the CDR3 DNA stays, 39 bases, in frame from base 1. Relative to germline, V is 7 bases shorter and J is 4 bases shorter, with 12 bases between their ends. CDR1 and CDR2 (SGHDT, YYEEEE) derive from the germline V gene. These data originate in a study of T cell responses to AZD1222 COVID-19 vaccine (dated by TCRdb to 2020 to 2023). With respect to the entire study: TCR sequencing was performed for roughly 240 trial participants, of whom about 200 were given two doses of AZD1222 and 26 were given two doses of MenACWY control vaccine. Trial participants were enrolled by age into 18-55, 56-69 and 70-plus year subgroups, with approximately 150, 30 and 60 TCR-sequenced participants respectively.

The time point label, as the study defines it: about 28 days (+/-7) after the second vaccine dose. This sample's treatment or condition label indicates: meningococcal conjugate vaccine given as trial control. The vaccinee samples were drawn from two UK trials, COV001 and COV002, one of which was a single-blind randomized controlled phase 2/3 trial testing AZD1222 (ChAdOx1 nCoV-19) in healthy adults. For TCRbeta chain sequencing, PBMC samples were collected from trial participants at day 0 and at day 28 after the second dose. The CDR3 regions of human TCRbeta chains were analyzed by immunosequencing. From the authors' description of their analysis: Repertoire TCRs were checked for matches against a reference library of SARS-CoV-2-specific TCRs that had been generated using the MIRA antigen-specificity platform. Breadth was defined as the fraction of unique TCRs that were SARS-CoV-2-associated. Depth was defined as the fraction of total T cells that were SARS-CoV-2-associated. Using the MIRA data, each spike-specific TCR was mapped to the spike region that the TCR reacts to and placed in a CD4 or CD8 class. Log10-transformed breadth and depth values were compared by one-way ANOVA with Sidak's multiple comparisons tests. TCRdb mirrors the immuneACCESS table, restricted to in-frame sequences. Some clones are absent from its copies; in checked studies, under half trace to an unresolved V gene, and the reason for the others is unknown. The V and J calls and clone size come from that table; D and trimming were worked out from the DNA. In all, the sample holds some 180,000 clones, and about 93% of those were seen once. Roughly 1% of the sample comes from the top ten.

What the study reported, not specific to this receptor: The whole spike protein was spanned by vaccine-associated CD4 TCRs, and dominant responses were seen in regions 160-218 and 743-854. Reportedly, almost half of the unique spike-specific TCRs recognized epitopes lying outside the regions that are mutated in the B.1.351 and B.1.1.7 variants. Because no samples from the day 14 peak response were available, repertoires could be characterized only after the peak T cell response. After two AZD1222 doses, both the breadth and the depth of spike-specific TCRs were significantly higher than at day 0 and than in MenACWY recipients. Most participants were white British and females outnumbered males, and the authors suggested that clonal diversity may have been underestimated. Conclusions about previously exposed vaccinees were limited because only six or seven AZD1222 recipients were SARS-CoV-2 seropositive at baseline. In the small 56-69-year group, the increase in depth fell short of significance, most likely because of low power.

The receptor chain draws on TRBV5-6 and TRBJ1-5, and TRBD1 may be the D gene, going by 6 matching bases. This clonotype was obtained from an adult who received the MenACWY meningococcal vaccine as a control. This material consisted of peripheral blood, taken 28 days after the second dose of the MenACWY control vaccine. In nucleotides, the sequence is TGTGCCAGCTCGGAGGGGGGGAATCAGCCCCAGCATTTT. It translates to CASSEGGNQPQHF.